The clone carrying this T cell receptor beta chain has a handful of counts. Germline trimming cut 4 bases from V and 9 bases from J; bases unmatched to any gene: 4. The germline V gene encodes CDR1 SGHAT and CDR2 FQNNGV. The CDR3 has 14 residues. The entry originates in a study of blood T cell repertoires in COVID-19. Some clones are missing from TCRdb's copy, which holds only in-frame ones; the method was immunoSEQ multiplex PCR. Found here are roughly 150,000 clones, around 80% of them singletons; the top ten hold roughly 19%. Enrollees, 18 to 89 years old, lived in approximately 25 US areas. The sequenced sample consisted of PBMCs or T cells enriched from blood (not recorded which). The rearrangement joins TRBV11-2 to TRBJ2-1, with 12 bases identical to TRBD2. This receptor was obtained from a woman in her 70s in a cohort exposed to, infected with or recovered from COVID-19 (not recorded which). The CDR3 reads CASSSGLAGVEQFF. In DNA, the CDR3 is TGTGCCAGCAGCTCGGGACTAGCGGGCGTTGAGCAGTTCTTC.